This T cell receptor (beta chain) comes out of a study of CD8+ T cells in alopecia areata. Worth noting for this clone: Its antigen remains unidentified.

Once RNA had been extracted, it was reverse transcribed into cDNA to act as the sequencing template. Method: immunoSEQ multiplex PCR; TCRdb's copy keeps in-frame clones and lacks some. The table shows approximately 98,000 clones, with 50% to 60% occurring only once. Study-level findings and limits: Alopecia totalis/universalis scalp especially showed more expanded CD8+ clones than normal scalp.

The ends were cut back, 7 bases at V and 0 bases at J, with 13 bases in the middle. CDR1 and CDR2 from the germline V gene are MNHNY and SVGAGI (reference sequence). This CDR3 has 14 residues. This receptor was taken from a human donor with alopecia areata. Sequencing used NKG2D-low CD8+ T cells sorted from blood. The genes are TRBV6-6 and TRBJ2-7, with D perhaps matching TRBD1 (6 bases). CDR3 sequence: CASTRTGSSYEQYF. Here the CDR3 DNA reads TGTGCCAGCACCAGAACAGGGAGCTCCTACGAGCAGTACTTC.